This TCR beta chain stems from a study of OX40 agonist ivuxolimab in advanced cancers. Germline CDR1 GTSNPN, CDR2 SVGIG (reference sequence). The length of the CDR3 is 14 residues. V shed 0 bases, J shed 1 base, and the junction held 2 bases outside the gene matches. The assay was immunoSEQ multiplex PCR, and TCRdb's table has in-frame clones only and misses some. The table shows about 53,000 clones, with 80% to 90% occurring only once. This clone was picked up a small number of times. The material sequenced was CD4+ or CD8+ T cells sorted from blood, taken in a trial of the OX40 agonist ivuxolimab. The chain couples TRBV30 to TRBJ1-1, with 7 bases fitting TRBD1. This clonotype originated in an adult with an advanced solid tumor such as melanoma, head and neck, liver or kidney cancer. For the CDR3, the DNA is TGTGCCTGGAGTGTAACAGGGGCGAACACTGAAGCTTTCTTT. This encodes CAWSVTGANTEAFF.